This T cell receptor (beta chain) was captured by sequencing in a study of T-cell memory formation after mild COVID-19. CDR3 size: 14 residues. The V and J ends lost 4 bases and 0 bases, in that order; junction bases with no gene match: 3. The germline CDR1 and CDR2 sequences are DFQATT and SNEGSKA (reference sequence). A single record per CDR3 protein comes from TCRdb applying MiXCR to the 5' RACE reads. In the table there are under 550,000 distinct CDR3 sequences, 15% to 20% of which are singletons. The genes are TRBV20-1 and TRBJ2-1; 7 bases align to TRBD1. The sample consisted of PBMCs or a T cell subset sorted from them (not recorded which). This receptor was identified in an adult woman who had mild COVID-19 (a few samples of this study predate the infection). Cell type and time point are not known. CDR3 DNA: TGCAGTGCTATCAGGGGGAGCTCCTACAATGAGCAGTTCTTC. This encodes CSAIRGSSYNEQFF.